The rows below give T cell receptor beta chains drawn from one sample of a study of Ad26.COV2.S vaccination and SARS-CoV-2 variants. Assay: immunoSEQ multiplex PCR; the TCRdb copy retains only in-frame clones and omits some. The sample lists around 300,000 clones; 90% were seen once. Here the sequenced sample was peripheral blood, taken in a trial of Ad26.COV2.S vaccine versus placebo. These receptors all stem from a person aged 18-60 years who received the Ad26.COV2.S COVID-19 vaccine or a placebo. CDR3s include the opening cysteine and the closing phenylalanine or tryptophan. The D gene is left open where the match is weak.

TRBJ1-2 | TRBD1 | 14 | TRBV11-2 | CASSLATGDYGYTF
TRBJ2-5 | TRBD1 | 15 | TRBV28 | CASSPLGTGDETQYF
TRBJ2-2 | - | 13 | TRBV30 | CAWSVHSPGELFF
TRBJ2-7 | - | 13 | TRBV7-9 | CASSLLGPYEQYF
TRBJ1-1 | - | 16 | TRBV7-9 | CASSLRGAGLDTEAFF
TRBJ1-2 | - | 13 | TRBV29-1 | CSVGPAPNYGYTF
TRBJ2-1 | - | 11 | TRBV5-6 | CASSSQWLQFF
TRBJ2-2 | - | 13 | TRBV19 | CASSTHDTGELFF
TRBJ1-2 | TRBD1 | 15 | TRBV7-2 | CASSQGQGAFYGYTF
TRBJ1-3 | TRBD1 | 17 | TRBV13 | CASSFGPGQGRGNTIYF
TRBJ2-1 | TRBD2 | 19 | TRBV28 | CASSDTSGRKLLSYNEQFF
TRBJ1-1 | - | 14 | TRBV7-9 | CASSLQDSQNEAFF
TRBJ1-5 | - | 14 | TRBV28 | CASSLLGGDQPQHF
TRBJ2-5 | - | 14 | TRBV7-9 | CASSLLYLQETQYF
TRBJ2-7 | - | 14 | TRBV5-6 | CASSRDSGRYEQYF
TRBJ1-5 | - | 13 | TRBV5-1 | CASSSAISQPQHF
TRBJ1-4 | - | 13 | TRBV12-3/TRBV12-4 | CASSYVQREKLFF
TRBJ1-1 | - | 14 | TRBV7-9 | CASSSTQVNTEAFF
TRBJ2-1 | - | 14 | TRBV7-9 | CASSLEGLVAEQFF
TRBJ1-1 | - | 16 | TRBV4-3 | CASSQDRGSGFTEAFF
TRBJ1-1 | - | 12 | TRBV10-2 | CASTSGVTEAFF
TRBJ2-1 | - | 16 | TRBV7-2 | CASSLPQTGKGNEQFF
TRBJ1-2 | - | 13 | TRBV12-3/TRBV12-4 | CASSITRNYGYTF
TRBJ1-1 | TRBD1 | 14 | TRBV5-1 | CASSLTGVIAEAFF
TRBJ1-2 | - | 13 | TRBV30 | CAWKRDTNYGYTF
TRBJ2-2 | - | 14 | TRBV7-2 | CASSLAGVTGELFF
TRBJ2-1 | - | 11 | TRBV20-1 | CSATLRDTRIF
TRBJ1-6 | - | 20 | TRBV6-6 | CASSPRGGSVVRELNSPLHF
TRBJ2-2 | - | 16 | TRBV11-3 | CASTSGGTHRTGELFF
TRBJ1-5 | - | 14 | TRBV19 | CASKGPWVGQPQHF
TRBJ2-1 | TRBD1 | 15 | TRBV24-1 | CATSDVRQGHDEQFF
TRBJ1-6 | TRBD1 | 20 | TRBV19 | CASSIDLTGGARTSNSPLHF
TRBJ1-2 | - | 16 | TRBV10-3 | CAISELKTEGDNGYTF
TRBJ2-1 | TRBD2 | 18 | TRBV5-1 | CASSLELAGPSSYNEQFF
TRBJ1-3 | TRBD1 | 16 | TRBV4-3 | CASSQAWDRSRNTIYF
TRBJ2-7 | TRBD1 | 14 | TRBV5-1 | CASSPGQGAYEQYF
TRBJ2-4 | - | 9 | TRBV20-1 | CSAKAIQYF
TRBJ1-1 | - | 11 | TRBV12-3/TRBV12-4 | CASSLGLEAFF
TRBJ2-4 | - | 16 | TRBV6-2/TRBV6-3 | CASSSLGLTGKNIQYF
TRBJ2-3 | TRBD1 | 15 | TRBV7-9 | CASSLDGTETDTQYF
TRBJ2-5 | - | 13 | TRBV6-6 | CASSYTRESTQYF
TRBJ1-3 | - | 17 | TRBV9 | CASSVGVGSTSGNTIYF
TRBJ1-4 | - | 12 | TRBV7-9 | CASSLDSVKLFF
TRBJ2-3 | - | 14 | TRBV5-1 | CASSLGLISDTQYF
TRBJ1-1 | TRBD1 | 17 | TRBV6-2/TRBV6-3 | CASSPFSGTGFATEAFF
TRBJ2-5 | TRBD2 | 17 | TRBV6-1 | CASSEAPSGGARETQYF
TRBJ2-7 | - | 14 | TRBV5-1 | CASSLGALAYEQYF
TRBJ1-2 | - | 14 | TRBV3-1/TRBV3-2 | CASSLQKWDYGYTF
TRBJ1-2 | - | 14 | TRBV28 | CASSFPGGLRGYTF
TRBJ2-2 | TRBD2 | 16 | TRBV7-2 | CASSLTSGGATGELFF
TRBJ2-3 | TRBD2 | 15 | TRBV9 | CASSAGTSRTDTQYF
TRBJ1-1 | - | 15 | TRBV7-9 | CASSLSVGAGTEAFF
TRBJ2-1 | TRBD2 | 16 | TRBV9 | CASSVVSGGAYNEQFF
TRBJ1-2 | - | 14 | TRBV7-3 | CASSLTGGWYGYTF
TRBJ2-3 | - | 16 | TRBV11-3 | CASSPFGWGNLDTQYF
TRBJ2-3 | TRBD2 | 15 | TRBV6-5 | CASGPGGGASDTQYF
TRBJ1-5 | - | 15 | TRBV27 | CASSLGSGSNQPQHF
TRBJ1-1 | TRBD1 | 13 | TRBV7-9 | CASSLAVTGVAFF
TRBJ2-4 | TRBD1 | 16 | TRBV4-1 | CASSQDSGTGKNIQYF